The 2 T cell receptor beta chains given below trace back to one sample, sequenced in a study of Graves' ophthalmopathy and Graves' hyperthyroidism. As the template, RNA transcripts were used to amplify TCR beta CDR3 regions. First-round RT-PCR with HTBI primers preceded a second-round multiplex PCR. MiXCR was run by TCRdb on the multiplex PCR reads, yielding one entry per CDR3 protein. This table holds around 1.1 million distinct CDR3 sequences, about 38% found once. The sequenced sample was peripheral blood or thyroid tissue (not recorded which). The receptors were gathered from an adult man with Graves' hyperthyroidism.

This sequence joins TRBV19 and TRBJ1-5, with D perhaps TRBD1 (6 bases). The CDR3 is 16 amino acids. The germline CDR1 and CDR2 sequences are LNHDA and SQIVND (reference sequence). V lost 3 bases and J 6 bases, leaving 18 bases between the germline ends. CDR3 in DNA: TGTGCCAGTAGTATCCCGGGGGGGGCTCTTGGTCAGCCCCAGCATTTT. Translating it yields CASSIPGGALGQPQHF.

The gene calls are TRBV7-9 and TRBJ2-3, with D tentatively TRBD1 (5 bases). Germline V CDR1 and CDR2: SEHNR, FQNEAQ (reference sequence). The V gene lost 0 bases and the J gene lost 3 bases, with 7 bases spanning the gap. There are 14 residues in the CDR3. The CDR3 loop reads CASSLAGPTDTQYF. The CDR3 nucleotides read TGTGCCAGCAGCTTAGCGGGGCCTACAGATACGCAGTATTTT.